The present TCR beta chain was sequenced within a study of blood T cell repertoires in COVID-19. V trimming: 4 bases; J trimming: 3 bases; junction bases outside the gene matches: 5. CDR1 is KGHDR, CDR2 SFDVKD, per germline. The CDR3 runs to 15 residues. Those who participated ranged in age from roughly 18 to 90 years and resided in 20 to 30 US areas. This table comes from immunoSEQ multiplex PCR, and its TCRdb copy is limited to in-frame clones, with some not included. The sample includes approximately 300,000 clones, roughly 89% of them seen just once. This sequence originates from a man aged 55-75 years who had recovered from COVID-19. V usage is TRBV24-1 and J usage is TRBJ2-7; 10 positions match TRBD2. Input material: PBMCs or T cells enriched from blood (not recorded which). The DNA for the CDR3 is TGTGCCACCAGTGACGCGCTAGCGGGAGTCTACGAGCAGTACTTC. This gives the protein CATSDALAGVYEQYF.